These 3 T cell receptor beta chains came from one sample sequenced in a study of prognosis after radiotherapy for stage I lung cancer. Multiplex PCR, run in two rounds, amplified TCR beta CDR3 from genomic DNA. The use of primers specific to each TRBV and TRBJ gene characterized first-round PCR. A single record per CDR3 protein comes from TCRdb applying MiXCR to the multiplex PCR reads. Among approximately 18,000 distinct CDR3 sequences listed, approximately 46% were seen once. The source was PBMCs, collected before or after stereotactic body radiation therapy (not recorded which). Receptors originate from a donor aged 50 or older with non-small cell lung cancer.

This clonotype appeared many times. The chain recombines TRBV9 with TRBJ2-7; D is unresolved. CDR1 is SGDLS, CDR2 YYNGEE, per germline. The CDR3 consists of 17 residues. Trimming took 0 bases from V and 0 from J, leaving 16 bases between them. CDR3: CASSVDLRHSGSYEQYF. CDR3 bases: TGTGCCAGCAGCGTAGATTTACGTCACTCAGGCTCCTACGAGCAGTACTTC.

This clonotype was seen repeatedly, ten times or more. This chain links TRBV6-1 with TRBJ1-4; D is undetermined. The length of the CDR3 is 16 residues. V was shortened by 6 bases and J by 3 bases, with 17 bases between the two germline ends. Germline CDR1 reads MNHNS; CDR2 reads SASEGT. The CDR3 reads CASSSRAAWSNEKLFF. The CDR3 nucleotides are TGTGCCAGCAGCTCACGGGCAGCATGGTCTAATGAAAAACTGTTTTTT.

This rearrangement joins TRBV7-6 to TRBJ2-7; the D is unclear. Germline-derived CDR1 and CDR2 are SGHVS and FNYEAQ. Trimming removed 3 bases at V and 3 bases at J, with 21 bases between. The CDR3 covers 17 residues. The DNA of the CDR3 is TGTGCCAGCAGCTTCGTGTGGCGAGCCACGAAGGTCTACGAGCAGTACTTC. It codes for CASSFVWRATKVYEQYF.